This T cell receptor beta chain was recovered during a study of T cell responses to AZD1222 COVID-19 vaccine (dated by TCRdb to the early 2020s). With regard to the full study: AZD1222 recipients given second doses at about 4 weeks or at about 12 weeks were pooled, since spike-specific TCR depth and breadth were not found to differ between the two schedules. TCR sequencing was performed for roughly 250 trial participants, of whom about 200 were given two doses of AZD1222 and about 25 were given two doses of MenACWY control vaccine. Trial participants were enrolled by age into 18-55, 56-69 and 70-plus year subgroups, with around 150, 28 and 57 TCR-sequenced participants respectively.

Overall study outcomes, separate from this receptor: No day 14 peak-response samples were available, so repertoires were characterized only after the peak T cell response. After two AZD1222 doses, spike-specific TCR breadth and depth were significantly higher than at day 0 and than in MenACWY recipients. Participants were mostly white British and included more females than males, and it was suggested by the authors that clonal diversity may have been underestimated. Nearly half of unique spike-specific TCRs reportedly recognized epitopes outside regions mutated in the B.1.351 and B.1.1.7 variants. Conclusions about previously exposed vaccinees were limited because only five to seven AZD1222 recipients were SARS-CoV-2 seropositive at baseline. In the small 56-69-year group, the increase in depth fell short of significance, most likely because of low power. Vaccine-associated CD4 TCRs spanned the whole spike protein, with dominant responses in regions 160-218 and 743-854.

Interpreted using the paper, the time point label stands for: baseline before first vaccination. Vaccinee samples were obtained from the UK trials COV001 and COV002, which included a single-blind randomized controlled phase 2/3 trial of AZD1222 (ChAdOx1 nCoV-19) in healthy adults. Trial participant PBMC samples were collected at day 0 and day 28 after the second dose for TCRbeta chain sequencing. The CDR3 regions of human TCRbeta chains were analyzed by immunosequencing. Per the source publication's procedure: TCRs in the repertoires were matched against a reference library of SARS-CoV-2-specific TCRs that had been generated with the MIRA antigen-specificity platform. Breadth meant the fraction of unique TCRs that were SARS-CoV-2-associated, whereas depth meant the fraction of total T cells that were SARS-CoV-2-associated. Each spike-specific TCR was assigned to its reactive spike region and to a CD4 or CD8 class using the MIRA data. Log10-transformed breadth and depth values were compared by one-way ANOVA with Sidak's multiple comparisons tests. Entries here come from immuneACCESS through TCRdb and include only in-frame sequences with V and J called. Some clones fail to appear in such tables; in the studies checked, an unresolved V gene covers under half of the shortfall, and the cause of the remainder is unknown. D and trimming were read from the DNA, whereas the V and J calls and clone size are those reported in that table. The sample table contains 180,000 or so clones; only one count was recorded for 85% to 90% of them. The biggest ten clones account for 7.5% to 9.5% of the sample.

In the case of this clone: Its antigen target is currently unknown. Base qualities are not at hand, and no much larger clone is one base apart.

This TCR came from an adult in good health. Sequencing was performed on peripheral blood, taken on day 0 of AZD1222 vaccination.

The DNA sequence is given as TGTGCCAGCAGCCCTCCCATCCGCCTTGGGTATGAGCAGTTCTTC. It translates as CASSPPIRLGYEQFF. Rearrangement joined TRBV7-9 to TRBJ2-1, with the D segment identity uncertain. The cysteine opens and the phenylalanine closes a CDR3 of 15 amino acids. The entry retains the CDR3 DNA only, 45 bases that are in frame from base 1. Trimming costs V 5 bases and J 8 bases, and their ends lie 19 bases apart. CDR1 and CDR2 (SEHNR, FQNEAQ) derive from the germline V gene (reference sequence).